This passage covers 5 T cell receptor beta chains from one sample sequenced in a study of blood T cell repertoires in COVID-19. Method: immunoSEQ multiplex PCR; TCRdb's copy keeps in-frame clones and lacks some. The table includes about 160,000 clones, about nine tenths detected once. The specimen sequenced was peripheral blood. The receptors originated from a woman aged 55-70 years who had recovered from COVID-19.

The V and J genes are TRBV4-2 and TRBJ1-2; unclear D gene. Trimming pared 1 base from V and 3 bases from J, leaving 15 bases between. This CDR3 is 16 amino acids long. Germline loops: CDR1 LGHNA, CDR2 YNFKEQ. Written as DNA, the CDR3 is TGTGCCAGCAGCCAAGTGGGAGGGCCGGGTTACTATGGCTACACCTTC. Translation: CASSQVGGPGYYGYTF.

As DNA, the CDR3 is TGTGCCAGCAGTGTTTTCAGGGACTACGAGCAGTACTTC. Translated: CASSVFRDYEQYF. V is TRBV2 and J is TRBJ2-7; possible D gene TRBD1, 5 bases. The CDR3 runs 13 residues. The V gene lost 4 bases and the J gene lost 3 bases, with 10 bases spanning the gap. The germline CDR1 and CDR2 sequences are SNHLY and FYNNEI.

The V and J genes are TRBV4-1 and TRBJ1-1; perhaps TRBD1 as D (6 bases). Deletions cut 3 bases from V and 5 bases from J, with 10 bases between. CDR3 size: 13 residues. CDR1 MGHRA and CDR2 YSYEKL come from the germline V gene. The CDR3 DNA reads TGCGCCAGCAGCCAGATACAGGGTACTGAAGCTTTCTTT. Its translation: CASSQIQGTEAFF.

This chain joins TRBV3-1 (or the pseudogene TRBV3-2) and TRBJ2-3, with TRBD2 matching 15 bases. The CDR3 consists of 19 residues. Per the germline V gene, CDR1 is LGHDT and CDR2 is YNNKEL (reference sequence). After removal of 1 base from V and 0 bases from J, the junction contained 5 bases not matched to a gene. CDR3 in amino acids: CASSQGRTSGGVSTDTQYF. In nucleotides, the CDR3 is TGTGCCAGCAGCCAAGGGCGGACTAGCGGGGGGGTAAGCACAGATACGCAGTATTTT.

The chain employs TRBV11-2 and TRBJ2-1; 8 nucleotides line up with TRBD1. CDR3 length equals 16 residues. V lost 7 bases, J lost 7 bases, and 15 bases stayed unmatched. Per the germline V gene, CDR1 is SGHAT and CDR2 is FQNNGV. The chain's CDR3 is CASKLADQQGENEQFF. CDR3 DNA sequence: TGTGCCAGCAAGCTCGCCGATCAACAGGGGGAAAATGAGCAGTTCTTC.